Many counts were recorded for the clone carrying this T cell receptor beta chain. This sample was included in a study of blood T cells in healthy people across ages. Per sample, a minimum of 6.5 million PBMCs were isolated. This CDR3 is 13 amino acids long. V shed 6 bases and J shed 2 bases, with 10 bases lying between them. The germline V gene encodes CDR1 MNHEY and CDR2 SVGAGI. A second roughly 6 to 11 cycle PCR used barcoded and J-beta primers. In TCRdb, the 5' RACE reads were re-called with MiXCR into one record per CDR3 protein. The sample holds a few hundred thousand distinct CDR3 sequences; 50% to 60% are singletons and the top ten take 51%.

This receptor was taken from a man in his 60s in good health. The J gene is TRBJ1-2, the V gene TRBV6-5, with D tentatively TRBD1 (6 bases). Sequencing was done on a sample of blood. DNA for the CDR3: TGTGCCAGCAGCCCTACAGGGAACTATGGCTACACCTTC. Translated: CASSPTGNYGYTF.